The 28 T cell receptor beta chains in this list originate from one sample, sequenced in a study of T-cell reconstitution after alpha-beta-depleted transplantation in children. Unique molecular identifiers tagged the TCRbeta library. Each CDR3 protein gets one entry after TCRdb re-called the PCR reads with MiXCR. Of roughly 100,000 distinct CDR3 sequences listed, roughly 8% are singletons. This material consisted of PBMCs from the stem cell graft donor, taken from the stem cell graft. The receptors stem from a human donor who donated a stem cell graft to a child with congenital amegakaryocytic thrombocytopenia.

This clonotype occurred many times. The chain carries TRBV20-1 and TRBJ1-1; 7 bases are a match to TRBD1. The CDR3 has 13 residues. Germline loops: CDR1 DFQATT, CDR2 SNEGSKA (reference sequence). Trimming cost V 6 bases and J 12 bases; bases outside gene matches: 16. DNA of the CDR3: TGCAGTGCGTCGGGACAGAGACCTGAGTTGCCTTTCTTT. Translating it yields CSASGQRPELPFF.

Relative to its sample, this clonotype is medium-sized (0.01 to 0.1%). The chain's CDR3 is CASSSMTGTVLFF. DNA for the CDR3: TGTGCCAGCAGCAGTATGACAGGGACGGTGCTGTTTTTT. The gene calls are TRBV12-3 or TRBV12-4 and TRBJ2-2; 7 nucleotides line up with TRBD1. The CDR3 extends over 13 amino acids. V gave up 6 bases and J gave up 13 bases; unmatched junction bases: 11.

The sample holds many counts of this clonotype. The V gene is TRBV20-1, the J gene TRBJ1-6, with D possibly matching TRBD1 (6 bases). The germline CDR1 and CDR2 sequences are DFQATT and SNEGSKA (reference sequence). The CDR3 covers 14 residues. V was trimmed by 1 base and J by 10 bases, leaving 14 bases between them. In DNA form, the CDR3 reads TGCAGTGCTAGAGTAGGGGACATGAGGTCACCCCTCCACTTT. Residues: CSARVGDMRSPLHF.

This clonotype was counted many times. The chain carries TRBV29-1 and TRBJ2-3; D is unclear. V was trimmed by 2 bases and J by 2 bases, leaving 5 bases between them. The germline CDR1 and CDR2 sequences are SQVTM and ANQGSEA. The CDR3 extends over 12 amino acids. The CDR3 coding sequence is TGCAGCGTTGAACCAGTCACAGATACGCAGTATTTT. This codes for CSVEPVTDTQYF.

This clonotype was observed a handful of times. The chain recombines TRBV4-2 with TRBJ1-2; 8 bases are a match to TRBD1. This CDR3 region has 16 residues. Per germline, CDR1 LGHNA and CDR2 YNFKEQ. V shed 1 base and J 8 bases; nucleotides not matched to a gene: 12. The CDR3 here is CASSQVGGTGHPGYTF. CDR3 in DNA: TGTGCCAGCAGCCAAGTTGGCGGGACAGGCCACCCGGGCTACACCTTC.

Many counts were recorded for this clonotype. CDR3 sequence: CASSASGTQTDTQYF. The CDR3 bases are TGCGCCAGCAGCGCGTCCGGGACTCAAACAGATACGCAGTATTTT. The chain has TRBV5-1 and TRBJ2-3; a weak D match, TRBD2 (6 bases). This CDR3 is 15 amino acids long. Germline V gives CDR1 SGHRS, CDR2 YFSETQ. The V gene lost 4 bases and the J gene lost 3 bases, with 15 bases spanning the gap.

Many counts were recorded for this clonotype. The chain uses TRBV20-1 and TRBJ1-1; the match to TRBD1 covers 8 bases. The CDR3 spans 16 residues. Per germline, CDR1 DFQATT and CDR2 SNEGSKA (reference sequence). After removal of 2 bases from V and 10 bases from J, the junction contained 18 bases not matched to a gene. In nucleotides, the CDR3 is TGCAGTGCTAGACGTTTAACCAGGGGGCGGGGATATTCAGCTTTCTTT. Protein sequence: CSARRLTRGRGYSAFF.

This clonotype was counted many times. V and J are TRBV5-1 and TRBJ2-6; D ambiguous. Germline V CDR1 and CDR2: SGHRS, YFSETQ. Between the trimmed V and J ends, which lost 1 base and 1 base, there was a span of 9 bases. This CDR3 is built from 16 residues. CDR3 sequence (DNA): TGCGCCAGCAGCTTGACAGCCGTGTCTGGGGCCAACGTCCTGACTTTC. Its translation: CASSLTAVSGANVLTF.

To note about this clonotype: This may come from a read error, since a much larger clone is one base off. The chain combines TRBV27 with TRBJ1-6; D gene uncertain. Trimming cost V 2 bases and J 11 bases, with 10 bases left between them. The germline CDR1 and CDR2 sequences are MNHEY and SMNVEV (reference sequence). The CDR3 has 13 amino acids. The CDR3 DNA reads TGTGCCAGCAGTTTAGAACGTTTTACACCCCTCCACTTT. This gives the protein CASSLERFTPLHF.

This clonotype was detected ten times or more. The chain employs TRBV7-9 and TRBJ2-2; tentatively, D is TRBD2 (6 bases). Germline V gene lookup returns CDR1 SEHNR and CDR2 FQNEAQ (reference sequence). Trimming took off 6 bases at V and 0 bases at J, with 11 bases between the two ends. The CDR3 is 15 amino acids. CDR3 protein: CASSRGRTNTGELFF. The CDR3 region has the DNA TGTGCCAGCAGTCGAGGGAGGACGAACACCGGGGAGCTGTTTTTT.

This clonotype was seen repeatedly, ten times or more. The CDR3 sequence is CASSLGQDYNEQFF. CDR3 sequence (DNA): TGTGCCAGCAGCTTAGGACAGGATTACAATGAGCAGTTCTTC. The rearrangement uses TRBV11-2 and TRBJ2-1; weak D call: TRBD1 (6 bases). CDR1 and CDR2 (germline): SGHAT, FQNNGV. The CDR3 has 14 amino acids. Trimming cost V 1 base and J 4 bases, with 8 bases left between them. The variable domain in full, with the rest retrieved from reference TRBV11-2 and TRBJ2-1, is EAGVAQSPRYKIIEKRQSVAFWCNPISGHATLYWYQQILGQGPKLLIQFQNNGVVDDSQLPKDRFSAERLKGVDSTLKIQPAKLEDSAVYLCASSLGQDYNEQFFGPGTRLTVL.

This clonotype was observed at least ten times. The J gene is TRBJ2-5, the V gene TRBV28, with 9 bases lining up with TRBD2. V trimming: 4 bases; J trimming: 5 bases; junction bases outside the gene matches: 8. Germline V gene data show CDR1 as MDHEN and CDR2 as SYDVKM. The length of the CDR3 is 15 residues. The CDR3 spells CASSSLRTSEETQYF. CDR3 in DNA: TGTGCCAGCAGTTCCCTAAGGACTAGCGAGGAGACCCAGTACTTC.

The V gene is TRBV28, the J gene TRBJ2-7; the match to TRBD1 covers 7 bases. The CDR3 extends over 13 amino acids. CDR1 is MDHEN and CDR2 is SYDVKM in the germline V gene. J gave up 4 bases and V 8 bases, and 8 bases lay outside the gene matches. The CDR3 nucleotides read TGTGCCAGCTCACTACCGGGACAGTACGAGCAGTACTTC. It codes for CASSLPGQYEQYF. Full variable domain (remainder filled in from reference TRBV28 and TRBJ2-7): DVKVTQSSRYLVKRTGEKVFLECVQDMDHENMFWYRQDPGLGLRLIYFSYDVKMKEKGDIPEGYSVSREKKERFSLILESASTNQTSMYLCASSLPGQYEQYFGPGTRLTVT.

In its sample, this clonotype was seen a few times. This chain links TRBV29-1 with TRBJ1-2; D not resolved. Germline loops: CDR1 SQVTM, CDR2 ANQGSEA. CDR3 size: 13 residues. The V and J ends lost 2 bases and 2 bases respectively, with 9 bases between them. CDR3 DNA sequence: TGCAGCGTTGAAACCGGAGGGAACTATGGCTACACCTTC. Translation: CSVETGGNYGYTF.

The V call is TRBV4-2, the J call TRBJ2-7; D ambiguous. Between the trimmed V and J ends, which lost 4 bases and 6 bases, there was a span of 13 bases. CDR1 and CDR2 from the germline V gene are LGHNA and YNFKEQ. This CDR3 has 13 amino acids. The CDR3 DNA is TGTGCCAGCAGCCCCTGGCCAGGTAGCGAGCAGTACTTC. It is translated as CASSPWPGSEQYF.

This clonotype was detected many times. The chain uses TRBV5-1 and TRBJ2-1; D is tentatively TRBD1 or TRBD2 (5 bases each). Germline V gene sequence: CDR1 SGHRS, CDR2 YFSETQ. The ends were cut back, 4 bases at V and 5 bases at J, with 16 bases in the middle. This CDR3 is 15 amino acids long. The CDR3, as DNA: TGCGCCAGCAGCATCCAGGGTCGGCGGGACAATGAGCAGTTCTTC. It translates to CASSIQGRRDNEQFF.

This clonotype was seen repeatedly, ten times or more. The rearrangement uses TRBV29-1 and TRBJ2-1; D not resolved. This CDR3 spans 18 amino acids. The V gene's germline CDR1 is SQVTM and CDR2 ANQGSEA. V was cut by 0 bases and J by 5 bases, with 23 bases left in between. CDR3 in DNA: TGCAGCGTTGAAGATTGGATGGCGCGGAGCAGGAACCACAATGAGCAGTTCTTC. As protein: CSVEDWMARSRNHNEQFF.

J is TRBJ2-1 and V is TRBV3-1; D uncertain. V lost 1 base, J lost 6 bases, and 4 bases lay in between. This CDR3 comprises 12 residues. CDR1 is LGHDT, CDR2 YNNKEL, per germline (reference sequence). The CDR3: CASSQVRNEQFF. CDR3 DNA: TGTGCCAGCAGCCAAGTTCGCAATGAGCAGTTCTTC.

This clonotype was detected many times. V gene TRBV5-1 combines with J gene TRBJ1-2; D remains unclear. CDR3 length: 15 amino acids. Germline CDR1 SGHRS, CDR2 YFSETQ. V was cut by 3 bases and J by 1 base, with 13 bases left in between. The CDR3 region is CASSSTSGFNYGYTF. CDR3 coding DNA: TGCGCCAGCAGCTCTACGAGTGGGTTTAACTATGGCTACACCTTC.

This clonotype was found many times. The chain has TRBV6-1 and TRBJ2-6; 7 bases are shared with TRBD1. This CDR3 is 17 amino acids long. Trimming took 8 bases from V and 0 from J; bases not matched to a gene: 10. Per germline, CDR1 MNHNS and CDR2 SASEGT. DNA for the CDR3: TGTGCCAGCCGCCGGGACAGTTACAACTCTGGGGCCAACGTCCTGACTTTC. Its protein is CASRRDSYNSGANVLTF.

This clonotype was counted at least ten times. This chain links TRBV11-1 with TRBJ2-3; the D call may be TRBD1 or TRBD2 (6 bases each). Germline V gives CDR1 SGHAT, CDR2 FQDESV (reference sequence). Between the trimmed V and J ends, which lost 6 bases and 0 bases, there was a span of 28 bases. There are 20 residues in the CDR3. The CDR3 DNA follows: TGTGCCAGCAGAGTCAAAACGAGAGGGGGGACACCTGCTAGCACAGATACGCAGTATTTT. It encodes CASRVKTRGGTPASTDTQYF. Full variable domain (missing parts from reference TRBV11-1 and TRBJ2-3): EAEVAQSPRYKITEKSQAVAFWCDPISGHATLYWYRQILGQGPELLVQFQDESVVDDSQLPKDRFSAERLKGVDSTLKIQPAELGDSAMYLCASRVKTRGGTPASTDTQYFGPGTRLTVL.

This clonotype was seen ten or more times. V is TRBV12-3 or TRBV12-4 and J is TRBJ2-7; D unclear. V lost 4 bases to trimming and J lost 5 bases, with 15 bases between them. The CDR3 runs 14 residues. The CDR3 protein is CASSSRTPSDEQYF. The CDR3 DNA reads TGTGCCAGCAGTTCTCGGACCCCCTCGGACGAGCAGTACTTC.

This clonotype was counted many times. The genes are TRBV4-2 and TRBJ1-6; 7 nucleotides align to TRBD1. This CDR3 comprises 17 residues. In germline, CDR1 is LGHNA, CDR2 YNFKEQ. Germline trimming cut 0 bases from V and 7 bases from J; bases unmatched to any gene: 9. This chain's CDR3 is CASSQEDYRGGNSPLHF. CDR3 nucleotides: TGTGCCAGCAGCCAAGAGGACTACAGGGGCGGGAATTCACCCCTCCACTTT.

This clonotype was recorded many times. This chain joins TRBV10-3 and TRBJ1-4, with D possibly matching TRBD1 (5 bases). V was shortened by 9 bases and J by 11 bases, with 22 bases between the two germline ends. This CDR3 has 14 amino acids. The germline V gene has CDR1 ENHRY and CDR2 SYGVKD. The CDR3, as DNA: TGTGCCATATCATCGGGGCAGGGCTTACGGAAACTGTTTTTT. Translated: CAISSGQGLRKLFF.

This clonotype has ten or more counts. The V call is TRBV20-1, the J call TRBJ2-7; 7 positions agree with TRBD1. The V and J ends lost 0 bases and 0 bases, in that order; junction bases with no gene match: 11. Germline V gene sequence: CDR1 DFQATT, CDR2 SNEGSKA (reference sequence). This CDR3 comprises 17 residues. CDR3 region: CSAREEQGWDSSYEQYF. Written as DNA, the CDR3 is TGCAGTGCTAGAGAGGAACAGGGGTGGGACAGCTCCTACGAGCAGTACTTC.

In this sample, this clonotype turned up many times. The gene calls are TRBV5-6 and TRBJ1-2, with D perhaps TRBD1 (6 bases). Per germline, CDR1 SGHDT and CDR2 YYEEEE. The CDR3 has 14 residues. V was pared by 2 bases and J by 7 bases, with 15 bases between. The CDR3 spells CASSLDHRAGGYTF. CDR3 DNA: TGTGCCAGCAGCTTAGATCACAGGGCTGGTGGCTACACCTTC.

Many counts were recorded for this clonotype. The chain joins TRBV5-1 to TRBJ1-2, with no clear D. V lost 3 bases and J lost 5, with 11 bases in between. This CDR3 has 13 amino acids. The germline V gene encodes CDR1 SGHRS and CDR2 YFSETQ. CDR3 nucleotide sequence: TGCGCCAGCAGCTCGTCGCCGGATTATGGCTACACCTTC. It yields the protein CASSSSPDYGYTF.

This clonotype was picked up many times. The chain has TRBV20-1 and TRBJ1-1; D remains unclear. V lost 4 bases and J lost 0, with 9 bases in between. Germline CDR1 DFQATT, CDR2 SNEGSKA (reference sequence). CDR3 size: 13 residues. CDR3 in amino acids: CSANEGVNTEAFF. The CDR3 coding sequence is TGCAGTGCTAACGAGGGCGTGAACACTGAAGCTTTCTTT.